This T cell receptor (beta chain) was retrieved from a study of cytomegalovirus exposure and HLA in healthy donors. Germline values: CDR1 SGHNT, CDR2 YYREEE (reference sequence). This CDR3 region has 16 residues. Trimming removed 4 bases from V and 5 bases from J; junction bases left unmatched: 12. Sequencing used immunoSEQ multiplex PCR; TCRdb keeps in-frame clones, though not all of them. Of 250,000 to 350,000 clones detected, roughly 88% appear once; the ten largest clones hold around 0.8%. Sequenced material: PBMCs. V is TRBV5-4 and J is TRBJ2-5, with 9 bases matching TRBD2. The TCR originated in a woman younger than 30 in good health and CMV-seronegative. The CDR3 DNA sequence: TGTGCCAGCAGCCTGCCAATAGCGGGAGCAGCGGAGACCCAGTACTTC. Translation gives CASSLPIAGAAETQYF.